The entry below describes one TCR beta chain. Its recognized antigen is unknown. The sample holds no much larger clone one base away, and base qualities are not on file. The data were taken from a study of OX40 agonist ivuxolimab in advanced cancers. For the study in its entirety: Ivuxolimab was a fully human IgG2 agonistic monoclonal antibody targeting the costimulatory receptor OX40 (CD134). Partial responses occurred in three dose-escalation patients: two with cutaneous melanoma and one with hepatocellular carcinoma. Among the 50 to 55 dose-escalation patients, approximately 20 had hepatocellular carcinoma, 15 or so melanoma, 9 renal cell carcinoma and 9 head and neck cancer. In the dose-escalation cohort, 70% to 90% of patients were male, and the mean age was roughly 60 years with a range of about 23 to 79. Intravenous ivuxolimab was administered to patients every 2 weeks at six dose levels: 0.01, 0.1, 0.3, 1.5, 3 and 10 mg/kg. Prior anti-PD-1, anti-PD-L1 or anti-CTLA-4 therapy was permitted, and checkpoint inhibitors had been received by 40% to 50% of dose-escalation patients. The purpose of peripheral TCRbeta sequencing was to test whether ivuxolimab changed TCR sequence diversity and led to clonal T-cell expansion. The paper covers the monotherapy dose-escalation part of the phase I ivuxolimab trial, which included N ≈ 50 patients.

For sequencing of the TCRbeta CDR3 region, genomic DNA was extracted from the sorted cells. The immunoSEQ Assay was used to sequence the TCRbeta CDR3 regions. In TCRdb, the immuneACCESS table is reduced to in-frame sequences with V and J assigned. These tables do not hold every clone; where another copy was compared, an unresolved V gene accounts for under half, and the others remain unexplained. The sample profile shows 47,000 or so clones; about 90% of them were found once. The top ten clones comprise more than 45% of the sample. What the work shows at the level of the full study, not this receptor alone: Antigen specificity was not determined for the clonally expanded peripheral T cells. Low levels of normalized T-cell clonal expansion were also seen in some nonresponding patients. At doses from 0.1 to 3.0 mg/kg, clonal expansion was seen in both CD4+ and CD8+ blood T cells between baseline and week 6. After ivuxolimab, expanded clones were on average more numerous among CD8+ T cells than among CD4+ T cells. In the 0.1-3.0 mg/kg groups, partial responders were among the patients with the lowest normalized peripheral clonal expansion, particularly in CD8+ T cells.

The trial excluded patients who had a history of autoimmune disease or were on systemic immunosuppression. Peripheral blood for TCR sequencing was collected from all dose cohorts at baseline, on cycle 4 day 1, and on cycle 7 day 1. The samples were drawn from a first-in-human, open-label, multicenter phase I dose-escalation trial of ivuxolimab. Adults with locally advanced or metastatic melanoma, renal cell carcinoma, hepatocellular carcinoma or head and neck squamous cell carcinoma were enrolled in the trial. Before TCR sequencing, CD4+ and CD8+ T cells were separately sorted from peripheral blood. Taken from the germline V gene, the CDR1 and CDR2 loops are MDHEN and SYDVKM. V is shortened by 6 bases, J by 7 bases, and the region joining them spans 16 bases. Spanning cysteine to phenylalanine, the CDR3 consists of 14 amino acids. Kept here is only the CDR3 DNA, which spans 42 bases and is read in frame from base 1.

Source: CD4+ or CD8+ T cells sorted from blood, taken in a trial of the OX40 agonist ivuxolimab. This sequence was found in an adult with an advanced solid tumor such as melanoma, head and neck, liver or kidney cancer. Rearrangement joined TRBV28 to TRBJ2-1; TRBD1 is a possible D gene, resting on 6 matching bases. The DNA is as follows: TGTGCCAGCAGCCCCCCTTACCAGGGGAATGAGCAGTTCTTC. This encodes CASSPPYQGNEQFF.